This TCR beta chain came from a study of blood T cells in healthy people across ages (dated by TCRdb to the mid-2010s). At the level of the whole study: In model experiments, template switching captured about one uniquely barcoded TCR beta cDNA molecule for every two T cells. For two donors (one aged 18 to 30 and one aged 80 or older), the study analyzed two additional independent replicas of 1 million unique cDNA reads from the same blood draw. Donors were grouped into four age groups: young (average roughly 15 years), middle-aged (around 39), aged (around 60) and long-lived (82). To track age-related changes in TCR beta repertoire diversity, the study relied on deep sequencing normalized with unique cDNA molecular identifiers.

Preparation of the library involved 5' RACE. TCRdb names Illumina HiSeq 2500 as the instrument used. A second about 7 to 12 cycle PCR used a sample-barcoded 5' primer and a J-beta primer mix. Each TCR beta cDNA molecule received a unique molecular identifier from a template-switch 5' adaptor carrying 12 random nucleotides. Each sample yielded at least 2.5 million CDR3-containing paired-end reads. All of the RNA was converted into first-strand cDNA using the Mint cDNA synthesis kit, with a TRBC-specific oligonucleotide serving as the primer. Following uracil-DNA glycosylase treatment, all cDNA underwent a first 18-cycle PCR with the universal primers M1SS and BC2_uni_R. Per the source publication's procedure: For normalization, 1 million high-quality reads, each with a distinct molecular identifier, were randomly selected from each sample. Reads sharing molecular identifiers were discarded rather than binned into consensus sequences. MiTCR, set to a Q25 quality threshold and the strictest error-elimination algorithm, was used for CDR3 identification, clonotype clustering and error correction. A nonparametric unseen species model with Euler transformation was used to estimate lower-bound total TCR beta diversity. The public reads were reprocessed in TCRdb via fastp at Q25 and MiXCR, keeping in-frame beta chains. Each CDR3 protein appears once, grouped with its most common genes and DNA. What appears here as the V and J calls and clone size reflects TCRdb's work, not the paper's. Within this sample are roughly 560,000 distinct CDR3 sequences, with 24% of them counted one time only. Together, the top ten hold roughly 10% of the sample.

This clonotype was observed a handful of times. What this receptor recognizes is not known. No much larger clone is present one base from it, and per-base qualities are unavailable. The 39 donors, aged roughly 6 to 100 years, were systemically healthy Caucasian individuals from Russia. Approximately 9.3 milliliters of peripheral blood were drawn from each donor into EDTA-treated Vacutainer tubes. PBMCs were isolated by Ficoll-Paque density-gradient centrifugation, with at least 6 million obtained per sample. Total RNA, at least 5.5 micrograms per sample, was extracted from PBMCs with Trizol reagent. For every donor, flow cytometry on a PBMC aliquot measured the percentage of naive CD45RAhigh/CD27high T cells. General conclusions and limits of the study: Bulk unsorted PBMC profiling prevented conclusive comparison of naive and antigen-experienced compartments. Compared with the aged group, the long-lived group had more naive CD4+ T cells, fewer expanded clones and increased TCR diversity, suggesting age selection. Because the CMV infection status of the donors was unknown, age-related changes in expanded clonotypes may potentially have been confounded. Observed TCR beta diversity per million T cells fell roughly linearly with age, and a significant reduction was already apparent by age around 39. Estimates of total diversity based on one million sequenced T cells were regarded as lower bounds and as underestimates. There was a strong correlation between observed TCR beta diversity and the percentage of naive T cells measured by flow cytometry.

V is shortened by 2 bases, J by 0 bases, and the region joining them spans 11 bases. The CDR3 spans 15 residues, from the cysteine through the phenylalanine. CDR3 DNA only is kept here, 45 bases in frame from base 1. CDR1 and CDR2 were assigned from the germline V gene as SQVTM and ANQGSEA. The data were also submitted as part of a second study, on T cells of mothers and their children. As the second study states: Nine systemically healthy Caucasian individuals served as donors, namely three mothers together with their six children. cDNA synthesis consumed the entire amount of extracted RNA, loaded at approximately 1.4 ug RNA in each 15 ul reaction. Sample barcodes and 2-4 random nucleotides were added via the M1S primer in the second PCR. Each mother yielded over 8 million TCR beta CDR3 reads and each child roughly 3 million reads. Thymic selection shapes the output of TCR recombination in a similar way in related and unrelated pairs, and inherited differences have a minor effect. Normalized repertoire overlap was always found to be slightly, but never significantly, higher in related mother-child pairs than in unrelated mother-child pairs. No persistent microchimeric T cell clones were detected, at a sensitivity of roughly 100 clones per million clonotypes. Deep NGS was used in the study to compare the TCR beta repertoires of mothers and children and to look for features that separate related mother-child pairs from unrelated individuals. Mothers averaged roughly 36 +/- 4 years of age and children averaged around 10 +/- 4 years. After adapter ligation with NEBNext reagents, the libraries were sequenced on Illumina HiSeq 2000 with 100+100 nt paired-end reads. To prevent cross-contamination, the mother and child libraries were prepared a month apart and were sequenced in separate runs. Each donor had between 500,000 and 2,000,000 distinct TCR beta clonotypes identified. Naive TCR beta clonotypes were estimated from low-frequency clonotypes matched to each donor's FACS-determined naive share, without sorting.

Sequenced: blood. Recombination linked TRBV29-1 to TRBJ1-3, and possibly TRBD1, on 6 matching bases. The TCR was taken from a boy between 10 and 17 years old in good health. The sequence in DNA is TGCAGCGTTGAAATGACAGGTATCTCTGGAAACACCATATATTTT. It translates to CSVEMTGISGNTIYF.